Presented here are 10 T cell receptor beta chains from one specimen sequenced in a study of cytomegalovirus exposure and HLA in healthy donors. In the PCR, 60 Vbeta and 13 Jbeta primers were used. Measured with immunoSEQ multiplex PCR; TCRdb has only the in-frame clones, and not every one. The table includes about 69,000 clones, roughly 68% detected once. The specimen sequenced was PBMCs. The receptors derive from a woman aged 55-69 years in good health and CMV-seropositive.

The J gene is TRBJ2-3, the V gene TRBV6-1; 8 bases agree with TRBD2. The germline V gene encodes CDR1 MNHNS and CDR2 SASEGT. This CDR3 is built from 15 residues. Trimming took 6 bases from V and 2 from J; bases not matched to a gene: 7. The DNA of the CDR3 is TGTGCCAGCAGCGCCACTAGCGGACACACAGATACGCAGTATTTT. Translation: CASSATSGHTDTQYF.

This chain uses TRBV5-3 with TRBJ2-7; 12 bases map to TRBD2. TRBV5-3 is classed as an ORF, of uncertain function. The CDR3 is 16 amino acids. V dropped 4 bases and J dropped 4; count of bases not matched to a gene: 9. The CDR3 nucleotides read TGTGCCAGAAGCATGGTGGCGACTAGCGGGAGTTACGAGCAGTACTTC. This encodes CARSMVATSGSYEQYF.

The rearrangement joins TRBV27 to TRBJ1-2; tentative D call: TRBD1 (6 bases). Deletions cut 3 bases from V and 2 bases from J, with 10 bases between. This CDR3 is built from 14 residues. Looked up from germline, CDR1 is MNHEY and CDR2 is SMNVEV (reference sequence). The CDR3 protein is CASSFLTGNYGYTF. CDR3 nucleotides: TGTGCCAGCAGTTTCCTCACAGGGAACTATGGCTACACCTTC.

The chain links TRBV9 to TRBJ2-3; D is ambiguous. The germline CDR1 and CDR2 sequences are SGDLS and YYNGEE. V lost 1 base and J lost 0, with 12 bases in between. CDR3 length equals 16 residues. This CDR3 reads CASSVLRESSTDTQYF. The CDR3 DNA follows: TGTGCCAGCAGCGTATTGAGAGAATCTAGCACAGATACGCAGTATTTT. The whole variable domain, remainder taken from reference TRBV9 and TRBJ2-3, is DSGVTQTPKHLITATGQRVTLRCSPRSGDLSVYWYQQSLDQGLQFLIQYYNGEERAKGNILERFSAQQFPDLHSELNLSSLELGDSALYFCASSVLRESSTDTQYFGPGTRLTVL.

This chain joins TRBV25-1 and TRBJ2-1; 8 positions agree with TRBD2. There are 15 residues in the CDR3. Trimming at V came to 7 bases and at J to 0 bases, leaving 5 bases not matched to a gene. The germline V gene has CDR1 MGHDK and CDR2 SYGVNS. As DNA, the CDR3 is TGTGCCAGCACTCTAAGCGGGGGCTCCTACAATGAGCAGTTCTTC. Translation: CASTLSGGSYNEQFF.

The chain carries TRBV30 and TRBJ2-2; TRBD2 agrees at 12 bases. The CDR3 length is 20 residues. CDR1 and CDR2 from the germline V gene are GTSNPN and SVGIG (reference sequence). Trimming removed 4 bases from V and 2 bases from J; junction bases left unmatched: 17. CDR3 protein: CAWTLLGASGRALNTGELFF. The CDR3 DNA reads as TGTGCCTGGACCTTACTCGGGGCTAGCGGGAGGGCCTTAAACACCGGGGAGCTGTTTTTT.

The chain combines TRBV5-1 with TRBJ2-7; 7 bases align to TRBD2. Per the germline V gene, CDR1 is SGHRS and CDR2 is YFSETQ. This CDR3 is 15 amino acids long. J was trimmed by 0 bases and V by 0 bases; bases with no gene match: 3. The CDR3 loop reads CASSLETGGSYEQYF. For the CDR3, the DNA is TGCGCCAGCAGCTTGGAGACGGGGGGCTCCTACGAGCAGTACTTC.

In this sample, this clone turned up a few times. CDR3 DNA sequence: TGTGCCAGCAGCTTAAATCAGGGAGGGGATGAAAAACTGTTTTTT. Translating it yields CASSLNQGGDEKLFF. The genes are TRBV11-2 and TRBJ1-4; possible D gene TRBD1, 5 bases. This CDR3 region has 15 residues. Germline V lookup: CDR1 SGHAT, CDR2 FQNNGV. V was clipped by 2 bases and J by 6 bases, with 13 bases between them.

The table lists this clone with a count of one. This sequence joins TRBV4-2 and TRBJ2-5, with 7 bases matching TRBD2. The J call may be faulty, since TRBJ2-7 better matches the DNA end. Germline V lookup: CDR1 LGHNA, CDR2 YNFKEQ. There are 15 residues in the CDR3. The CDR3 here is CASSLYRDYSYEQYF. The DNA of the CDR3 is TGTGCCAGCAGCCTCTACCGGGACTACTCCTACGAGCAGTACTTC.

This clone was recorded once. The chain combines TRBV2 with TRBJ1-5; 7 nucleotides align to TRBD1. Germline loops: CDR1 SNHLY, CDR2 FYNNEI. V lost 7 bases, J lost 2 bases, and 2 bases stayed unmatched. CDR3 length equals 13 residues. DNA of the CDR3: TGTGCCAGCACAGGACAGGGCAATCAGCCCCAGCATTTT. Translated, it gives CASTGQGNQPQHF.